This T cell receptor (beta chain) emerged from a study of blood T cell repertoires in COVID-19. Looking at the study overall: Nucleic acid was either cDNA or gDNA, and it came from T cells, B-cell-depleted T cells, or PBMCs.

Libraries were prepared by immunoSEQ multiplex PCR; TCRdb keeps only in-frame clonotypes and omits some of them. The sample lists 430,000 or so clones, roughly 90% seen once, with over 1.5% in the top ten. Two consecutive negative NP/OP PCR tests, clearance, or resolved symptoms defined Cohort 3 recovery. Sequencing input: PBMCs or T cells enriched from blood (not recorded which). The receptor was isolated from a middle-aged woman who had recovered from COVID-19.

The CDR3 is CASSQDGAGQGATTEAFF. In nucleotides, the CDR3 is TGCGCCAGCAGCCAAGATGGCGCAGGACAGGGGGCGACCACTGAAGCTTTCTTT. The chain has TRBV4-1 and TRBJ1-1, with 11 positions matching TRBD1. The junction had 10 bases not matched to a gene; V was cut back by 0 bases and J by 4 bases. CDR1 and CDR2 (germline): MGHRA, YSYEKL. The CDR3 length is 18 residues.